The rows below give T cell receptor beta chains drawn from one sample of a study of blood T cell repertoires in COVID-19. Generated by immunoSEQ multiplex PCR, the TCRdb table keeps only in-frame clones and is missing some. The sample has hundreds of thousands of clones, 80% to 90% seen once. Sequences were obtained from peripheral blood. Receptors were obtained from a woman aged 25 to 39 with COVID-19, enrolled during active disease. Each CDR3 is given with its conserved first and last residue. A D gene is named only where the DNA matches it firmly. Part of the rows lack a size; the others show once, few, many or a class for expanded clones.

>TRBJ2-1|TRBV11-2|.|TRBD2
TGTGCCAGCAGCTTACGGGGGGGCCCTACCGATGAGCAGTTCTTC
CASSLRGGPTDEQFF
>TRBJ2-7|TRBV5-5|.|TRBD2
TGTGCCAGCAGCTTGGGTCAGGGAGGGTCCTACGAGCAGTACTTC
CASSLGQGGSYEQYF
>TRBJ2-3|TRBV10-3|.|TRBD2
TGTGCCATCAGCGCCTCCTCTAGCGGGGGGACAGATACGCAGTATTTT
CAISASSSGGTDTQYF
>TRBJ1-1|TRBV24-1|.|.
TGTGCCACCAGTGTAGGGAGGAACACTGAAGCTTTCTTT
CATSVGRNTEAFF
>TRBJ1-1|TRBV6-5|.|TRBD1
TGTGCCAGCAGTACTTGGGACGGGACAGGCGTTAAAGCTTTCTTT
CASSTWDGTGVKAFF
>TRBJ1-1|TRBV18|.|.
TGTGCCAGCTCACCCCAAAATTCCCCGAACACTGAAGCTTTCTTT
CASSPQNSPNTEAFF
>TRBJ2-1|TRBV4-1|.|TRBD2
TGCGCCAGCAGCCAAGAAAGGTTGACTAGCGGGAACAATGAGCAGTTCTTC
CASSQERLTSGNNEQFF
>TRBJ1-4|TRBV14|.|TRBD1
TGTGCCAGCAGCCCCGAAAGACAGGGGGCGAGTGAAAAACTGTTTTTT
CASSPERQGASEKLFF
>TRBJ1-6|TRBV4-2|.|.
TGTGCCAGCAGCCAAGAACGGGACTCAAATTCACCCCTCCACTTT
CASSQERDSNSPLHF
>TRBJ1-4|TRBV7-9|.|.
TGTGCCAGCTGCAAGGCCCGGGGTGAAAAACTGTTTTTT
CASCKARGEKLFF
>TRBJ2-1|TRBV4-1|.|TRBD2
TGCGCCAGCAGCCAAGATCGAACTAGCGGGTTGTATGAGCAGTTCTTC
CASSQDRTSGLYEQFF
>TRBJ2-1|TRBV5-1|once|.
TGCGCCAGCAGCTTGGTGGCAGATTACAATGAGCAGTTCTTC
CASSLVADYNEQFF
>TRBJ1-5|TRBV5-4|.|.
TGTGCCAGCAGCTTAGGAGGGAATAGCAATCAGCCCCAGCATTTT
CASSLGGNSNQPQHF
>TRBJ1-2|TRBV19|.|TRBD1
TGTGCCAGTACCGGGACAGGGAGCTATGGCTACACCTTC
CASTGTGSYGYTF
>TRBJ2-4|TRBV11-2|once|.
TGTGCCAGCACGCAAAGGGGGGGGGCAGCCAAAAACATTCAGTACTTC
CASTQRGGAAKNIQYF
>TRBJ2-1|TRBV5-1|once|.
TGCGCCAGCAGCTTGGGGCTAGCTCCACGGGATTACAATGAGCAGTTCTTC
CASSLGLAPRDYNEQFF
>TRBJ1-1|TRBV5-1|.|TRBD1
TGCGCCAGCAGCTACGAGGGGGGACAGGTAAACACTGAAGCTTTCTTT
CASSYEGGQVNTEAFF
>TRBJ2-3|TRBV7-9|.|.
TGTGCCAGCAGCGGCCCCACAGGGCGTAGCACAGATACGCAGTATTTT
CASSGPTGRSTDTQYF
>TRBJ2-3|TRBV24-1|.|TRBD2
TGTGCCACCAGTGCTCTTGGGACTAGCGGGAGGCTCTCCCAGTATTTT
CATSALGTSGRLSQYF
>TRBJ1-5|TRBV3-1/TRBV3-2|.|.
TGTGCCAGCAGCCAAGTCTGGGAGGAAGACTATAGCAATCAGCCCCAGCATTTT
CASSQVWEEDYSNQPQHF
>TRBJ2-1|TRBV27|.|TRBD1
TGTGCCAGCTGGACAGGGATTGAGCAGTTCTTC
CASWTGIEQFF
>TRBJ1-4|TRBV12-2|.|.
TGTGCAAGTCGCTTTTTCCACAGGGGGCTTCAAGCAACTAATGAAAAACTGTTTTTT
CASRFFHRGLQATNEKLFF